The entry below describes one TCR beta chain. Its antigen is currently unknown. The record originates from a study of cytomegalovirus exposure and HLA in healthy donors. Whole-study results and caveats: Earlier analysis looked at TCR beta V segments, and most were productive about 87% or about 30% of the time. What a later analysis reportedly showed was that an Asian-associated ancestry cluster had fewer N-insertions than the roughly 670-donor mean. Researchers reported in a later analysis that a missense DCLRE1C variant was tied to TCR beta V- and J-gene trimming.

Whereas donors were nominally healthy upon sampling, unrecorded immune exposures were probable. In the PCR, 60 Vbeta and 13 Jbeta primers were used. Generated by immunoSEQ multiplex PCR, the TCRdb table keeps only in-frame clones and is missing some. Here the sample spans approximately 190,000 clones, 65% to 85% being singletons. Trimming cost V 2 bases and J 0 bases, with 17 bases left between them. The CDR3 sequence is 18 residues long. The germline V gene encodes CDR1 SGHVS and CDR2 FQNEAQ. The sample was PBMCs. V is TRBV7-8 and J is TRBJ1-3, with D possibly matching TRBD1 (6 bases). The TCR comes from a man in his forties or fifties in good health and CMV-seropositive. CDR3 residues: CASSLWGGGFSSGNTIYF. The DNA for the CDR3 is TGTGCCAGCAGCTTATGGGGAGGGGGGTTTTCCTCTGGAAACACCATATATTTT.